Shown below are 28 T cell receptor beta chains from a single sample sequenced in a study of cytomegalovirus exposure and HLA in healthy donors. The PCR had 60 Vbeta and 13 Jbeta primers. Clones were sequenced by immunoSEQ multiplex PCR, and TCRdb holds only the in-frame ones, with some missing. This sample carries some 130,000 clones, just over 75% of them seen once, and the ten largest clones take approximately 1.7%. Sample: PBMCs. These receptors all come from a woman aged 50 to 60 in good health and CMV-seronegative.

The V gene is TRBV4-1, the J gene TRBJ2-6; D is unclear. Trimming cost V 3 bases and J 4 bases, with 10 bases left between them. This CDR3 region has 15 residues. The germline V gene has CDR1 MGHRA and CDR2 YSYEKL. The CDR3 coding sequence is TGCGCCAGCAGCCACCTAGGTTCCGGGGCCAACGTCCTGACTTTC. This encodes CASSHLGSGANVLTF.

CDR3: CASSPMTGSGYTF. DNA of the CDR3: TGTGCCAGTAGTCCCATGACAGGGTCAGGCTACACCTTC. This chain links TRBV19 with TRBJ1-2, with 7 nucleotides matching TRBD1. Looked up from germline, CDR1 is LNHDA and CDR2 is SQIVND (reference sequence). This CDR3 comprises 13 residues. J was trimmed by 8 bases and V by 5 bases; bases with no gene match: 8. Together with reference TRBV19 and TRBJ1-2, the CDR3 gives the full variable domain: DGGITQSPKYLFRKEGQNVTLSCEQNLNHDAMYWYRQDPGQGLRLIYYSQIVNDFQKGDIAEGYSVSREKKESFPLTVTSAQKNPTAFYLCASSPMTGSGYTFGSGTRLTVV.

The CDR3 DNA reads TGCGCCAGCAGCCTTACCGGGACAGGGGTTTCAGAGACCCAGTACTTC. The encoded protein is CASSLTGTGVSETQYF. This sequence joins TRBV4-1 and TRBJ2-5; 10 nucleotides agree with TRBD1. Germline V gene lookup returns CDR1 MGHRA and CDR2 YSYEKL. V trimming: 4 bases; J trimming: 4 bases; junction bases outside the gene matches: 9. This CDR3 is 16 amino acids long.

V gene TRBV25-1 combines with J gene TRBJ2-3; D not certain. The germline gives CDR1 MGHDK, CDR2 SYGVNS. Trimming cost V 6 bases and J 0 bases, with 4 bases left between them. This CDR3 has 12 residues. The CDR3 DNA reads TGTGCCAGCAGACTAAGCACAGATACGCAGTATTTT. Its translation: CASRLSTDTQYF. Variable domain in full (rest from reference TRBV25-1 and TRBJ2-3): EADIYQTPRYLVIGTGKKITLECSQTMGHDKMYWYQQDPGMELHLIHYSYGVNSTEKGDLSSESTVSRIRTEHFPLTLESARPSHTSQYLCASRLSTDTQYFGPGTRLTVL.

This chain uses TRBV27 with TRBJ1-1, with a weak D call TRBD1 (5 bases). The CDR3 covers 15 residues. The germline CDR1 and CDR2 sequences are MNHEY and SMNVEV (reference sequence). V shed 0 bases and J shed 5 bases, with 13 bases lying between them. The CDR3, as DNA: TGTGCCAGCAGTTTATCGGGGCTGGGGTTAACTGAAGCTTTCTTT. This translates into CASSLSGLGLTEAFF.

This clone was seen once. The chain employs TRBV7-9 and TRBJ2-1; no clear D gene. The CDR3 is 14 residues long. The germline V gene encodes CDR1 SEHNR and CDR2 FQNEAQ (reference sequence). V lost 3 bases and J 8 bases, leaving 14 bases between the germline ends. CDR3 amino acids: CASSLGTTWDEQFF. CDR3 DNA sequence: TGTGCCAGCAGCTTGGGCACAACCTGGGATGAGCAGTTCTTC. The complete variable domain, with remaining parts taken from reference TRBV7-9 and TRBJ2-1, reads DTGVSQNPRHKITKRGQNVTFRCDPISEHNRLYWYRQTLGQGPEFLTYFQNEAQLEKSRLLSDRFSAERPKGSFSTLEIQRTEQGDSAMYLCASSLGTTWDEQFFGPGTRLTVL.

The rearrangement links TRBV6-5 to TRBJ2-4, with D hard to call. Trimming removed 2 bases from V and 0 bases from J, with 8 bases in between. From germline, CDR1 is MNHEY and CDR2 SVGAGI. This CDR3 has 15 amino acids. The CDR3 nucleotides are TGTGCCAGCAGTTACCCTACTCTAGCCAAAAACATTCAGTACTTC. Protein sequence: CASSYPTLAKNIQYF.

V gene TRBV28 combines with J gene TRBJ2-7; 7 bases match TRBD2. V lost 5 bases to trimming and J lost 1 base; unmatched junction nucleotides: 8. This CDR3 contains 15 residues. In germline, CDR1 is MDHEN, CDR2 SYDVKM. The CDR3 reads CASSGEGLVSYEQYF. The CDR3 DNA follows: TGTGCCAGCAGTGGGGAGGGTCTCGTGTCCTACGAGCAGTACTTC.

The rearrangement uses TRBV6-5 and TRBJ1-2; TRBD1 agrees at 7 bases. The CDR3 totals 13 residues. Germline CDR1 MNHEY, CDR2 SVGAGI. The J segment lost 6 bases and the V segment lost 2 bases, leaving 3 bases of the junction unmatched. The CDR3 protein is CASSYRQGDGYTF. CDR3 sequence (DNA): TGTGCCAGCAGTTACAGACAGGGCGATGGCTACACCTTC.

V usage is TRBV5-6 and J usage is TRBJ1-5; D perhaps matches TRBD1 (5 bases). The CDR3 runs 15 residues. V lost 5 bases and J lost 3, with 15 bases in between. Per the germline V gene, CDR1 is SGHDT and CDR2 is YYEEEE. The CDR3: CASSFGGGDNQPQHF. The CDR3 region has the DNA TGTGCCAGCAGTTTTGGGGGAGGTGACAATCAGCCCCAGCATTTT.

The V and J genes are TRBV4-1 and TRBJ1-2; weak D call: TRBD1 (6 bases). In germline, CDR1 is MGHRA, CDR2 YSYEKL. V was cut by 4 bases and J by 4 bases, with 16 bases left in between. This CDR3 spans 15 amino acids. The CDR3 region is CASSPTDGQLYGYTF. Here the CDR3 DNA reads TGCGCCAGCAGCCCAACCGACGGACAGCTCTATGGCTACACCTTC.

In this sample, this clone turned up once. The CDR3 spells CASSRQGFYEQYF. DNA of the CDR3: TGTGCCAGCAGTAGACAGGGGTTTTACGAGCAGTACTTC. J is TRBJ2-7 and V is TRBV28; 8 bases are a match to TRBD1. The CDR3 extends over 13 amino acids. Looked up from germline, CDR1 is MDHEN and CDR2 is SYDVKM. Trimming removed 5 bases from V and 4 bases from J; junction bases left unmatched: 4.

This clone has just a few counts. J is TRBJ1-1 and V is TRBV30; unclear D gene. The germline CDR1 and CDR2 sequences are GTSNPN and SVGIG (reference sequence). The CDR3 has 13 amino acids. The ends were cut back, 5 bases at V and 0 bases at J, with 10 bases in the middle. The CDR3 is CAWGMELNTEAFF. The CDR3 DNA reads TGTGCCTGGGGAATGGAGTTGAACACTGAAGCTTTCTTT.

The V call is TRBV7-9, the J call TRBJ2-1; TRBD2 matches at 9 bases. Germline-derived CDR1 and CDR2 are SEHNR and FQNEAQ (reference sequence). V lost 11 bases, J lost 3 bases, and 11 bases stayed unmatched. The length of the CDR3 is 15 residues. For the CDR3, the DNA is TGTGCCTGTCAGTCAATTAGCGGGAGCTACAATGAGCAGTTCTTC. Amino acid sequence: CACQSISGSYNEQFF.

J is TRBJ2-7 and V is TRBV5-6; TRBD2 matches at 7 bases. CDR1 and CDR2 from the germline V gene are SGHDT and YYEEEE. The CDR3 runs to 15 residues. V was clipped by 1 base and J by 3 bases; unmatched bases: 7. In nucleotides, the CDR3 is TGTGCCAGCAGCTTGCGAAGCGGGATTGTCTACGAGCAGTACGTC. Protein product: CASSLRSGIVYEQYV.

V and J are TRBV10-3 and TRBJ2-2; 9 bases align to TRBD1. Trimming at V came to 6 bases and at J to 5 bases, leaving 13 bases not matched to a gene. This CDR3 is 17 amino acids long. Germline V lookup: CDR1 ENHRY, CDR2 SYGVKD. The CDR3 DNA is TGTGCCATCAGCTTACAATTCGGGACAGGGAGGACCGGGGAGCTGTTTTTT. This codes for CAISLQFGTGRTGELFF.

The DNA for the CDR3 is TGTGCCAGCAGAGGACTAGGCCAGAATGAGCAGTTCTTC. Translated: CASRGLGQNEQFF. The chain recombines TRBV6-5 with TRBJ2-1, with 7 bases lining up with TRBD2. This CDR3 has 13 amino acids. V lost 6 bases, J lost 7 bases, and 6 bases stayed unmatched. Germline CDR1 reads MNHEY; CDR2 reads SVGAGI.

The chain carries TRBV6-6 and TRBJ2-7; 7 bases match TRBD1. V shed 0 bases and J 5 bases; nucleotides not matched to a gene: 1. CDR1 MNHNY and CDR2 SVGAGI come from the germline V gene (reference sequence). CDR3 length: 13 residues. DNA for the CDR3: TGTGCCAGCAGTTACTCGACAGGGAACGAGCAGTACGTC. Translating it yields CASSYSTGNEQYV.

This chain links TRBV7-8 with TRBJ2-5, with D unresolved. Trimming cost V 3 bases and J 2 bases, with 13 bases left between them. This CDR3 spans 15 amino acids. The germline gives CDR1 SGHVS, CDR2 FQNEAQ. CDR3 sequence (DNA): TGTGCCAGCAGCTTGGCTTTGCCCCCACAAGAGACCCAGTACTTC. This gives the protein CASSLALPPQETQYF.

J is TRBJ2-1 and V is TRBV15; 15 nucleotides agree with TRBD2. The CDR3 extends over 18 amino acids. The V and J ends lost 1 base and 1 base, in that order; junction bases with no gene match: 2. CDR1 LNHNV and CDR2 YYDKDF come from the germline V gene (reference sequence). The CDR3 loop reads CATSRGTSGRASYNEQFF. The CDR3, as DNA: TGTGCCACCAGCAGAGGGACTAGCGGGAGGGCGTCCTACAATGAGCAGTTCTTC.

The chain joins TRBV4-1 to TRBJ2-7; 8 nucleotides line up with TRBD2. V was clipped by 4 bases and J by 7 bases; unmatched bases: 15. The germline V gene encodes CDR1 MGHRA and CDR2 YSYEKL. The CDR3 has 16 amino acids. CDR3 sequence reads: CASSPSPGAGVREQYF. The DNA of the CDR3 is TGCGCCAGCAGCCCTTCCCCTGGAGCGGGAGTGAGGGAGCAGTACTTC.

The table lists this clone with a count of one. The chain uses TRBV7-8 and TRBJ1-1; a possible D gene is TRBD1 (6 bases). The CDR3 covers 15 residues. Germline CDR1 and CDR2: SGHVS and FQNEAQ. Trimming left V 3 bases short and J 8 bases short, with 19 bases between. This chain's CDR3 is CASSLGDRQVEEAFF. Here the CDR3 DNA reads TGTGCCAGCAGCTTGGGGGACCGACAGGTCGAAGAAGCTTTCTTT.

V gene TRBV19 combines with J gene TRBJ1-2, with D tentatively TRBD1 (6 bases). V lost 6 bases to trimming and J lost 4 bases, with 15 bases between them. The CDR3 runs to 14 residues. Germline V lookup: CDR1 LNHDA, CDR2 SQIVND (reference sequence). The CDR3 is CASRGPGESYGYTF. The CDR3 DNA reads TGTGCCAGTAGGGGGCCAGGGGAGAGCTATGGCTACACCTTC.

As concerns this clone: One junction end does not reproduce the germline sequence, and a read error may be involved. The genes are TRBV7-7 and TRBJ2-1; 14 bases align to TRBD2. Germline V gives CDR1 SSHAT, CDR2 FNYEAQ (reference sequence). The CDR3 totals 17 residues. This CDR3 is CASSPPGLAGASNEQFF. As DNA, the CDR3 is TGTGCTAGCAGCCCACCGGGACTAGCGGGAGCGAGTAATGAGCAGTTCTTC.

The chain combines TRBV5-1 with TRBJ2-5; TRBD1 matches at 11 bases. Germline lookup yields CDR1 SGHRS and CDR2 YFSETQ. V lost 2 bases, J lost 5 bases, and 8 bases stayed unmatched. CDR3 length: 16 amino acids. The CDR3: CASSLPGQGARETQYF. The CDR3 region has the DNA TGCGCCAGCAGCTTACCCGGACAGGGGGCGAGGGAGACCCAGTACTTC. The whole variable domain, remainder taken from reference TRBV5-1 and TRBJ2-5, is KAGVTQTPRYLIKTRGQQVTLSCSPISGHRSVSWYQQTPGQGLQFLFEYFSETQRNKGNFPGRFSGRQFSNSRSEMNVSTLELGDSALYLCASSLPGQGARETQYFGPGTRLLVL.

The chain has TRBV28 and TRBJ2-3; 9 bases fit TRBD1. CDR3 size: 16 residues. V lost 3 bases and J lost 3; bases outside the gene matches: 7. From germline, CDR1 is MDHEN and CDR2 SYDVKM. This CDR3 reads CASSLTGGEGTDTQYF. The CDR3 nucleotides read TGTGCCAGCAGTTTGACAGGGGGTGAGGGGACAGATACGCAGTATTTT.

The genes are TRBV7-8 and TRBJ2-7, with TRBD2 matching over 9 bases. The CDR3 spans 15 residues. Germline lookup yields CDR1 SGHVS and CDR2 FQNEAQ. V dropped 5 bases and J dropped 4; count of bases not matched to a gene: 9. The DNA of the CDR3 is TGTGCCAGCAGCCAAGGGACTAGCAGGGTTTACGAGCAGTACTTC. Translating it yields CASSQGTSRVYEQYF. The full variable domain, in which reference TRBV7-8 and TRBJ2-7 provide the parts outside the CDR3, is GAGVSQSPRYKVAKRGQDVALRCDPISGHVSLFWYQQALGQGPEFLTYFQNEAQLDKSGLPSDRFFAERPEGSVSTLKIQRTQQEDSAVYLCASSQGTSRVYEQYFGPGTRLTVT.

This clone came up a few times. This chain joins TRBV7-9 and TRBJ1-1, with D hard to call. The CDR3 is made up of 14 amino acids. Germline V CDR1 and CDR2: SEHNR, FQNEAQ (reference sequence). V gave up 5 bases and J gave up 3 bases, with 13 bases separating them. The CDR3 nucleotides are TGTGCCAGCAGCCGCGGGTCGGGAGACACTGAAGCTTTCTTT. Translating it yields CASSRGSGDTEAFF.